One sample yielded the 13 T cell receptor beta chains listed below, sequenced in a study of blood T cell repertoires in COVID-19. Libraries were prepared by immunoSEQ multiplex PCR; TCRdb keeps only in-frame clonotypes and omits some of them. The sample records about 260,000 clones, about 85% being singletons. The sequenced sample was peripheral blood. Source of these receptors: a man in his fifties or sixties with acute or convalescent COVID-19.

This clone occurred once. V gene TRBV10-3 combines with J gene TRBJ1-4; D unclear. Germline-derived CDR1 and CDR2 are ENHRY and SYGVKD. With 2 bases removed from V and 2 bases from J, the gap between germline ends came to 9 bases. This CDR3 is 15 amino acids long. The DNA for the CDR3 is TGTGCCATCAGTGAGAGGGAGTCGACTAATGAAAAACTGTTTTTT. This encodes CAISERESTNEKLFF.

This chain links TRBV30 with TRBJ2-1; D remains unclear. Trimming cost V 0 bases and J 8 bases, with 5 bases left between them. Per the germline V gene, CDR1 is GTSNPN and CDR2 is SVGIG (reference sequence). The CDR3 has 11 residues. The CDR3 region is CAWSVFDEQFF. CDR3 bases: TGTGCCTGGAGTGTTTTCGATGAGCAGTTCTTC. Complete variable domain (other parts from reference TRBV30 and TRBJ2-1): SQTIHQWPATLVQPVGSPLSLECTVEGTSNPNLYWYRQAAGRGLQLLFYSVGIGQISSEVPQNLSASRPQDRQFILSSKKLLLSDSGFYLCAWSVFDEQFFGPGTRLTVL.

The chain has TRBV19 and TRBJ2-7; no definite D call. Trimming shortened V by 5 bases and J by 0 bases, and 11 bases separated the two germline ends. This CDR3 region has 14 residues. Germline assignment: CDR1 LNHDA and CDR2 SQIVND (reference sequence). The CDR3 DNA is TGTGCCAGTAGTGAGGTGGCAGACTCCTACGAGCAGTACTTC. Amino acid sequence: CASSEVADSYEQYF.

This chain uses TRBV29-1 with TRBJ1-1; the D gene is possibly TRBD1 (5 bases). The CDR3 runs 14 residues. The germline V gene encodes CDR1 SQVTM and CDR2 ANQGSEA. V lost 0 bases, J lost 0 bases, and 8 bases lay in between. The CDR3 nucleotides read TGCAGCGTTGAAGATCGGGGGGTGAACACTGAAGCTTTCTTT. It specifies CSVEDRGVNTEAFF.

The gene calls are TRBV4-3 and TRBJ2-7, with D tentatively TRBD2 (6 bases). Germline V gene data show CDR1 as LGHNA and CDR2 as YSLEER. V gave up 4 bases and J gave up 3 bases, with 10 bases separating them. This CDR3 region has 13 residues. CDR3 nucleotides: TGCGCCAGCAGCCCCTTCGGGGGCTACGAGCAGTACTTC. This translates into CASSPFGGYEQYF.

This chain links TRBV6-5 with TRBJ1-2, with 9 bases aligning to TRBD1. Germline V gives CDR1 MNHEY, CDR2 SVGAGI. This CDR3 region has 13 residues. V lost 6 bases and J lost 4; bases outside the gene matches: 3. This CDR3 is CASSPDRGYGYTF. CDR3 bases: TGTGCCAGCAGCCCGGACAGGGGCTATGGCTACACCTTC.

The chain employs TRBV28 and TRBJ2-2, with D possibly matching TRBD1 (7 bases). Looked up from germline, CDR1 is MDHEN and CDR2 is SYDVKM. The CDR3 has 15 residues. V lost 3 bases, J lost 4 bases, and 12 bases lay in between. CDR3 nucleotide sequence: TGTGCCAGCAGTTTGGAGGGGGCATCCACCGGGGAGCTGTTTTTT. Its translation is CASSLEGASTGELFF.

The chain links TRBV19 to TRBJ2-1; 7 bases align to TRBD2. The CDR3 contains 16 residues. Germline V CDR1 and CDR2: LNHDA, SQIVND (reference sequence). V lost 5 bases to trimming and J lost 0 bases; unmatched junction nucleotides: 7. CDR3 nucleotides: TGTGCCAGTAGTCCACTAGCGAGAAGCTCCTACAATGAGCAGTTCTTC. Its translation: CASSPLARSSYNEQFF.

The sample holds one count of this clone. V usage is TRBV18 and J usage is TRBJ2-3; 8 bases are shared with TRBD2. The V segment lost 3 bases and the J segment 1 base; nucleotides outside the gene matches: 12. The CDR3 consists of 18 residues. Germline CDR1 KGHSH, CDR2 LQKENI. The CDR3 bases are TGTGCCAGCTCACCGCGGCTACTAGCGGAAGGAGGCACAGATACGCAGTATTTT. Translating gives CASSPRLLAEGGTDTQYF.

This clone was seen more than once but under ten times. The V gene is TRBV10-3, the J gene TRBJ2-7; the match to TRBD2 covers 13 bases. The junction had 5 bases not matched to a gene; V was cut back by 4 bases and J by 5 bases. CDR1 is ENHRY, CDR2 SYGVKD, per germline. The CDR3 runs 15 residues. The CDR3 protein is CAISGGTSGIHEQYF. CDR3 bases: TGTGCCATCAGTGGTGGGACTAGCGGGATCCACGAGCAGTACTTC.

The genes are TRBV12-3 or TRBV12-4 and TRBJ2-1, with D unresolved. The CDR3 length is 12 residues. V was cut by 6 bases and J by 4 bases, with 7 bases left in between. The CDR3 DNA follows: TGTGCCAGCAGACTTTTTTACAATGAGCAGTTCTTC. Translation: CASRLFYNEQFF.

This clone was detected once. The rearrangement links TRBV7-2 to TRBJ2-7; the match to TRBD2 covers 9 bases. This CDR3 contains 17 residues. In germline, CDR1 is SGHTA, CDR2 FQGNSA. V was pared by 5 bases and J by 7 bases, with 18 bases of the junction left unmatched. Here the CDR3 DNA reads TGTGCCAGCAGCCCCCGAGAGGCTAGCGGGATCCTAGAGGAGCAGTACTTC. As protein: CASSPREASGILEEQYF.

This rearrangement joins TRBV5-4 to TRBJ1-4, with 9 bases aligning to TRBD1. This CDR3 has 13 residues. J was trimmed by 12 bases and V by 3 bases; bases with no gene match: 6. Germline lookup yields CDR1 SGHNT and CDR2 YYREEE (reference sequence). Here the CDR3 DNA reads TGTGCCAGCAGCTGGGGACAGGGTGGGGAACTGTTTTTT. This translates into CASSWGQGGELFF.